This T cell receptor beta chain emerged from a study of CD8+ T cells in alopecia areata (dated by TCRdb to the late 2010s). About the study as a whole: Treated patients were enrolled in an open-label pilot trial of oral tofacitinib at 5 to 10 mg twice daily for moderate-to-severe alopecia areata. TCRbeta CDR3 regions were amplified by immunoSEQ multiplex PCR using 35 Vbeta forward and 13 Jbeta reverse primers. Human TCRbeta sequencing covered scalp tissue and sorted CD4+ and CD8+ peripheral blood T cells from patchy and totalis/universalis alopecia areata patients and healthy controls. RNA came from the PAXgene miRNA kit for fixed scalp, the miRNeasy kit for PBMCs, and the RNeasy kit for mouse skin. Disease severity in treated patients was measured with the SALT score, which quantifies the percentage of affected scalp surface area. Tofacitinib was administered for 6 to 18 months, and 6 months of follow-up off drug were then conducted to assess delayed response and recurrence. Biopsies were taken from tofacitinib-treated patients at baseline and at 4 and 24 weeks of treatment, and a later scalp biopsy was taken in several of the tofacitinib-treated patients. Scalp clonality was compared among normal scalp (n=4), patchy alopecia areata scalp (n=8), and alopecia totalis/universalis scalp (n=8). In both human patients and the C3H/HeJ mouse model, the study applied high-throughput TCRbeta sequencing to look at T cell clonal expansion in alopecia areata. Results the study describes overall, beyond this receptor: Compared with normal scalp, lesional scalp, particularly in alopecia totalis/universalis, had higher clonality and more expanded CD8+ clones, which suggests antigenic drive. During tofacitinib treatment, many expanded lesional clones remained in scalp and blood, and this persistence may partly explain relapse after treatment is stopped. Compared with mice, TCR sequences shared between patients were less clear, possibly partly because of HLA diversity across the patient population. Unlike mouse skin, which is dominated by gammadelta T cells, normal human skin has resident alphabeta T cells that are also sequenced, and this complicates analysis of the scalp TCR repertoire. The treated cohort was small, with a single nonresponder, so links between baseline CD8+ expansion and response need larger studies. Tofacitinib significantly decreased scalp clonality and the number of expanded CD8+ clones among the top 100 scalp clones.

The receptor library was made with the immunoSEQ multiplex PCR assay. RNA was extracted from all samples and reverse transcribed into cDNA, which served as template for TCR sequencing. First-strand cDNA was synthesized using SuperScript III with a 2:1 mix of oligo-dT and random hexamers. Amplification bias was assessed with a synthetic immune receptor repertoire, and residual bias was removed computationally. The study's own analysis went as follows. Raw reads were preprocessed to remove errors, and CDR3 was defined according to IMGT conventions as the region from the conserved cysteine to phenylalanine. To get clonality, Shannon entropy was normalized by log2 of the number of productive unique TCRs and the result was subtracted from 1. Scalp TCRbeta sequences were cross-referenced with sorted blood CD4 and CD8 repertoires so that the CD4 or CD8 identity of scalp clones could be inferred. The table was pulled from immuneACCESS by TCRdb, which kept in-frame rearrangements only. Such tables lose some clones; where checked, under half of the loss comes from unresolved V genes, and the rest has no known cause. That table gives V, J and clone size, and the DNA gave D and trimming. This sample lists tens of thousands of clones; 29% were detected once. Under 15% of the sample is held by the ten biggest clonotypes.

From cysteine to phenylalanine, the CDR3 is 16 amino acids long. Only the CDR3 part of the read is kept: 48 bases, read in frame from the first base. CDR1 is given as SGHVS and CDR2 as FNYEAQ, both from the germline V gene. For this chain, trimming is 5 bases at the V end and 5 bases at the J end, and the number of junction bases without a gene match is 13. Worth noting for this clone: No cognate antigen has been identified for it. Nothing much larger sits one base from this clone, and base qualities are not available.

The label giving this sample's time point can be read as: less than five weeks on oral tofacitinib. The label giving this sample's treatment or condition can be read as: oral pan-JAK inhibitor, 5-10 mg twice daily. Lesional scalp punch biopsies and peripheral blood were obtained from alopecia areata patients. PBMCs were separated by density centrifugation and stained for CD3, CD4 and CD8, after which CD4+ and CD8+ T cells were sorted on a FACSAria. The TCR sequence derives from a human donor with alopecia areata. The specimen was CD8+ T cells sorted from blood, collected at week 4, from a patient treated with tofacitinib. This sequence uses TRBV7-6 and TRBJ2-5; TRBD2 agrees with 8 junctional bases. The DNA sequence is TGTGCCAGCAGCCTGCGCTCGGCGGGAGGTCCGGAGACCCAGTACTTC. Its translation reads: CASSLRSAGGPETQYF.